The 5 T cell receptor beta chains presented below share a single source sample, sequenced in a study of T cell responses to AZD1222 COVID-19 vaccine. Clones were sequenced by immunoSEQ multiplex PCR, and TCRdb holds only the in-frame ones, with some missing. The profile shows about 140,000 clones, about nine tenths of them singletons. The sample in question was peripheral blood, obtained on day 0 of AZD1222 vaccination. All receptors derive from an adult in good health.

The genes are TRBV2 and TRBJ1-2; perhaps TRBD1 as D (5 bases). Germline V CDR1 and CDR2: SNHLY, FYNNEI. The CDR3 has 16 amino acids. Deletions cut 1 base from V and 4 bases from J, with 16 bases between. The CDR3 sequence is CASSEGDNRPPYGYTF. The CDR3 DNA follows: TGTGCCAGCAGTGAAGGAGACAACAGGCCCCCCTATGGCTACACCTTC.

The J gene is TRBJ2-1, the V gene TRBV6-2 or TRBV6-3; maybe TRBD2 (6 bases). The V gene lost 6 bases and the J gene lost 7 bases, with 16 bases spanning the gap. Germline V CDR1 and CDR2: MNHEY, SVGEGT. The CDR3 runs to 14 residues. The CDR3 region has the DNA TGTGCCAGCAGCCGGGACTCCGTTTCTAATGAGCAGTTCTTC. It specifies CASSRDSVSNEQFF.

J is TRBJ2-4 and V is TRBV7-2, with D hard to call. Germline V gene sequence: CDR1 SGHTA, CDR2 FQGNSA. V was cut by 4 bases and J by 8 bases, with 18 bases left in between. The CDR3 sequence is 15 residues long. CDR3 coding DNA: TGTGCCAGCAGCTCCACGAACGCCCTTGGGTACATTCAGTACTTC. Translated: CASSSTNALGYIQYF.

This chain links TRBV7-9 with TRBJ2-5; D call uncertain. Per germline, CDR1 SEHNR and CDR2 FQNEAQ (reference sequence). The CDR3 loop spans 15 amino acids. V lost 5 bases to trimming and J lost 3 bases, with 16 bases between them. In DNA form, the CDR3 reads TGTGCCAGCAGCCCTACCCGATCCTTAGAAGAGACCCAGTACTTC. Translating gives CASSPTRSLEETQYF. Using reference TRBV7-9 and TRBJ2-5 for the parts outside the CDR3, the full variable domain is DTGVSQNPRHKITKRGQNVTFRCDPISEHNRLYWYRQTLGQGPEFLTYFQNEAQLEKSRLLSDRFSAERPKGSFSTLEIQRTEQGDSAMYLCASSPTRSLEETQYFGPGTRLLVL.

The V and J genes are TRBV18 and TRBJ1-5; D remains unclear. V lost 3 bases to trimming and J lost 6 bases, with 12 bases between them. This CDR3 has 14 amino acids. Germline V CDR1 and CDR2: KGHSH, LQKENI. This CDR3 is CASSPGGFSQPQHF. CDR3 in DNA: TGTGCCAGCTCACCGGGAGGGTTCAGTCAGCCCCAGCATTTT.